Here is one TCR beta chain with its context. The identical CDR3 is also encoded by other nucleotide sequences in the sample. Germline CDR1 SGHRS, CDR2 YFSETQ. The V segment lost 2 bases and the J segment 3 bases; nucleotides outside the gene matches: 1. This CDR3 region has 13 residues. These data are taken from a study of blood T cell repertoires in COVID-19. Study-level information: The United States, Italy and Spain were the sources of the acute and convalescent COVID-19 samples. T cells, B-cell-depleted T cells, or PBMCs supplied cDNA or gDNA.

Using immunoSEQ multiplex PCR, the repertoire was profiled, and TCRdb retains in-frame clones only, with some absent. The data show 150,000 to 200,000 clones, around 80% seen once. This receptor was obtained from a woman older than 75 with active or convalescent COVID-19. The chain recombines TRBV5-1 with TRBJ1-1, with TRBD1 matching over 7 bases. The sequenced sample was peripheral blood. CDR3 DNA: TGCGCCAGCAGCTTAACAGGGGACACTGAAGCTTTCTTT. It encodes CASSLTGDTEAFF.